The 15 T cell receptor beta chains below come from one sample, sequenced in a study of Ad26.COV2.S vaccination and SARS-CoV-2 variants. Produced via immunoSEQ multiplex PCR; TCRdb's table is partial and in-frame only. The sample includes nearly 95,000 clones, under 90% of them seen just once. The sequenced sample was peripheral blood, obtained after recovery from COVID-19. These receptors all come from a human donor who had recovered from COVID-19.

The J gene is TRBJ2-3, the V gene TRBV9; D is possibly TRBD2 (7 bases). V was cut by 6 bases and J by 5 bases, with 19 bases left in between. In germline, CDR1 is SGDLS, CDR2 YYNGEE. CDR3 length: 15 amino acids. CDR3 sequence (DNA): TGTGCCAGCACCGAGGGGGGGGGACGTGAAGATACGCAGTATTTT. It yields the protein CASTEGGGREDTQYF.

This clone was found once. The J gene is TRBJ2-1, the V gene TRBV7-3, with 10 bases identical to TRBD2. The CDR3 consists of 16 residues. V was clipped by 4 bases and J by 7 bases; unmatched bases: 10. The germline gives CDR1 SGHTA, CDR2 FQGTGA. The CDR3 loop reads CASSSYGTSESNEQFF. CDR3 bases: TGTGCCAGCAGCTCGTACGGGACTAGCGAAAGTAATGAGCAGTTCTTC.

This clone was counted between two and nine times. The chain joins TRBV12-3 or TRBV12-4 to TRBJ2-2; D is ambiguous. CDR3 size: 11 residues. Trimming took 8 bases from V and 3 from J, leaving 4 bases between them. The CDR3, as DNA: TGTGCCAGCGGGGACACCGGGGAGCTGTTTTTT. As protein: CASGDTGELFF.

This clone appeared a single time. This chain joins TRBV27 and TRBJ1-1; D ambiguous. This CDR3 has 17 amino acids. V dropped 3 bases and J dropped 0 bases, with 17 bases sitting between them. Per the germline V gene, CDR1 is MNHEY and CDR2 is SMNVEV (reference sequence). This CDR3 reads CASSFFGVAGMNTEAFF. The CDR3 bases are TGTGCCAGCAGTTTTTTTGGTGTCGCGGGGATGAACACTGAAGCTTTCTTT.

The gene calls are TRBV5-1 and TRBJ2-7; TRBD2 agrees at 7 bases. The CDR3 is 14 amino acids. Losses at the gene ends were 0 bases for V and 6 bases for J; bases not matched to a gene: 6. Germline V gene data show CDR1 as SGHRS and CDR2 as YFSETQ. The CDR3 bases are TGCGCCAGCAGCTTGGGTGCGGGAGCGGCCGAGCAGTACTTC. Amino acids: CASSLGAGAAEQYF. Drawing the rest from reference TRBV5-1 and TRBJ2-7, the complete variable domain is KAGVTQTPRYLIKTRGQQVTLSCSPISGHRSVSWYQQTPGQGLQFLFEYFSETQRNKGNFPGRFSGRQFSNSRSEMNVSTLELGDSALYLCASSLGAGAAEQYFGPGTRLTVT.

The chain employs TRBV9 and TRBJ2-7; 8 bases map to TRBD1. This CDR3 spans 14 amino acids. The junction had 7 bases not matched to a gene; V was cut back by 2 bases and J by 6 bases. The V gene's germline CDR1 is SGDLS and CDR2 YYNGEE. CDR3 in amino acids: CASSVAQGAGEQYF. DNA for the CDR3: TGTGCCAGCAGCGTGGCCCAGGGGGCCGGCGAGCAGTACTTC.

V usage is TRBV7-2 and J usage is TRBJ2-1, with D tentatively TRBD2 (5 bases). The V and J ends lost 1 base and 14 bases respectively, with 12 bases between them. The CDR3 spans 12 residues. The V gene's germline CDR1 is SGHTA and CDR2 FQGNSA. The CDR3 spells CASSLGNGKEFF. CDR3 nucleotide sequence: TGTGCCAGCAGCTTAGGAAACGGGAAGGAGTTCTTC. The full variable domain, its missing parts supplied by reference TRBV7-2 and TRBJ2-1, is GAGVSQSPSNKVTEKGKDVELRCDPISGHTALYWYRQSLGQGLEFLIYFQGNSAPDKSGLPSDRFSAERTGGSVSTLTIQRTQQEDSAVYLCASSLGNGKEFFGPGTRLTVL.

The genes are TRBV11-3 and TRBJ1-1, with TRBD1 matching over 12 bases. Germline CDR1 and CDR2: SGHNT and YENEEA. This CDR3 region has 15 residues. With 5 bases clipped from V and 0 bases from J, the junction kept 1 base outside the gene matches. As DNA, the CDR3 is TGTGCCAGCAGCGGGGACAGGGGGCTGAACACTGAAGCTTTCTTT. Protein sequence: CASSGDRGLNTEAFF.

This clone was detected only a few times. The chain employs TRBV3-1 (or the pseudogene TRBV3-2) and TRBJ2-7; no firm D call. Looked up from germline, CDR1 is LGHDT and CDR2 is YNNKEL (reference sequence). CDR3 length: 12 residues. V lost 4 bases to trimming and J lost 2 bases, with 6 bases between them. The CDR3 nucleotides are TGTGCCAGCAGCCTTATACCCTACGAGCAGTACTTC. Translation: CASSLIPYEQYF.

The chain links TRBV7-3 to TRBJ2-3, with 7 bases identical to TRBD1. CDR1 is SGHTA, CDR2 FQGTGA, per germline. The V gene end was trimmed by 5 bases and the J gene end by 1 base; junction bases not matched to a gene: 6. This CDR3 spans 15 amino acids. This chain's CDR3 is CASSQDRPGTDTQYF. The CDR3 DNA is TGTGCCAGCAGCCAGGACAGGCCCGGCACAGATACGCAGTATTTT.

CDR3 sequence reads: CASSIDRETQYF. In DNA, the CDR3 is TGTGCCAGTAGTATAGATCGTGAGACCCAGTACTTC. The rearrangement joins TRBV19 to TRBJ2-5; D uncertain. The germline gives CDR1 LNHDA, CDR2 SQIVND (reference sequence). Deletions cut 0 bases from V and 5 bases from J, with 4 bases between. There are 12 residues in the CDR3. Full variable domain (rest looked up from reference TRBV19 and TRBJ2-5): DGGITQSPKYLFRKEGQNVTLSCEQNLNHDAMYWYRQDPGQGLRLIYYSQIVNDFQKGDIAEGYSVSREKKESFPLTVTSAQKNPTAFYLCASSIDRETQYFGPGTRLLVL.

This chain uses TRBV6-2 or TRBV6-3 with TRBJ1-4; TRBD1 agrees at 7 bases. This CDR3 is built from 16 residues. CDR1 is MNHEY and CDR2 is SVGEGT in the germline V gene. Trimming at V came to 0 bases and at J to 4 bases, leaving 5 bases not matched to a gene. The CDR3 DNA reads TGTGCCAGCAGTTACTCCCCGGGACAGCTTAATGAAAAACTGTTTTTT. It is translated as CASSYSPGQLNEKLFF.

The V and J genes are TRBV5-8 and TRBJ1-1, with 8 bases matching TRBD1. The junction had 9 bases not matched to a gene; V was cut back by 4 bases and J by 7 bases. This CDR3 region has 14 residues. Germline V gene data show CDR1 as SGHTS and CDR2 as YDEGEE. Written as DNA, the CDR3 is TGTGCCAGCAGCCCCGGACAGGGTTTCGATGAAGCTTTCTTT. Encoded protein: CASSPGQGFDEAFF.

The chain links TRBV6-1 to TRBJ2-5; 12 nucleotides match TRBD2. Unmatched junction bases numbered 5, after V lost 1 base and J lost 5 bases. Looked up from germline, CDR1 is MNHNS and CDR2 is SASEGT. The CDR3 consists of 16 residues. The CDR3: CASSEGTSGRIETQYF. The CDR3 region has the DNA TGTGCCAGCAGTGAAGGAACTAGCGGGAGGATTGAGACCCAGTACTTC.

The V gene is TRBV24-1, the J gene TRBJ2-1, with 12 bases that match TRBD2. The V gene's germline CDR1 is KGHDR and CDR2 SFDVKD. J gave up 1 base and V 3 bases, and 3 bases lay outside the gene matches. The CDR3 sequence is 17 residues long. The CDR3: CATSDQGTSGSYNEQFF. As DNA, the CDR3 is TGTGCCACCAGTGATCAGGGGACTAGCGGGTCCTACAATGAGCAGTTCTTC.